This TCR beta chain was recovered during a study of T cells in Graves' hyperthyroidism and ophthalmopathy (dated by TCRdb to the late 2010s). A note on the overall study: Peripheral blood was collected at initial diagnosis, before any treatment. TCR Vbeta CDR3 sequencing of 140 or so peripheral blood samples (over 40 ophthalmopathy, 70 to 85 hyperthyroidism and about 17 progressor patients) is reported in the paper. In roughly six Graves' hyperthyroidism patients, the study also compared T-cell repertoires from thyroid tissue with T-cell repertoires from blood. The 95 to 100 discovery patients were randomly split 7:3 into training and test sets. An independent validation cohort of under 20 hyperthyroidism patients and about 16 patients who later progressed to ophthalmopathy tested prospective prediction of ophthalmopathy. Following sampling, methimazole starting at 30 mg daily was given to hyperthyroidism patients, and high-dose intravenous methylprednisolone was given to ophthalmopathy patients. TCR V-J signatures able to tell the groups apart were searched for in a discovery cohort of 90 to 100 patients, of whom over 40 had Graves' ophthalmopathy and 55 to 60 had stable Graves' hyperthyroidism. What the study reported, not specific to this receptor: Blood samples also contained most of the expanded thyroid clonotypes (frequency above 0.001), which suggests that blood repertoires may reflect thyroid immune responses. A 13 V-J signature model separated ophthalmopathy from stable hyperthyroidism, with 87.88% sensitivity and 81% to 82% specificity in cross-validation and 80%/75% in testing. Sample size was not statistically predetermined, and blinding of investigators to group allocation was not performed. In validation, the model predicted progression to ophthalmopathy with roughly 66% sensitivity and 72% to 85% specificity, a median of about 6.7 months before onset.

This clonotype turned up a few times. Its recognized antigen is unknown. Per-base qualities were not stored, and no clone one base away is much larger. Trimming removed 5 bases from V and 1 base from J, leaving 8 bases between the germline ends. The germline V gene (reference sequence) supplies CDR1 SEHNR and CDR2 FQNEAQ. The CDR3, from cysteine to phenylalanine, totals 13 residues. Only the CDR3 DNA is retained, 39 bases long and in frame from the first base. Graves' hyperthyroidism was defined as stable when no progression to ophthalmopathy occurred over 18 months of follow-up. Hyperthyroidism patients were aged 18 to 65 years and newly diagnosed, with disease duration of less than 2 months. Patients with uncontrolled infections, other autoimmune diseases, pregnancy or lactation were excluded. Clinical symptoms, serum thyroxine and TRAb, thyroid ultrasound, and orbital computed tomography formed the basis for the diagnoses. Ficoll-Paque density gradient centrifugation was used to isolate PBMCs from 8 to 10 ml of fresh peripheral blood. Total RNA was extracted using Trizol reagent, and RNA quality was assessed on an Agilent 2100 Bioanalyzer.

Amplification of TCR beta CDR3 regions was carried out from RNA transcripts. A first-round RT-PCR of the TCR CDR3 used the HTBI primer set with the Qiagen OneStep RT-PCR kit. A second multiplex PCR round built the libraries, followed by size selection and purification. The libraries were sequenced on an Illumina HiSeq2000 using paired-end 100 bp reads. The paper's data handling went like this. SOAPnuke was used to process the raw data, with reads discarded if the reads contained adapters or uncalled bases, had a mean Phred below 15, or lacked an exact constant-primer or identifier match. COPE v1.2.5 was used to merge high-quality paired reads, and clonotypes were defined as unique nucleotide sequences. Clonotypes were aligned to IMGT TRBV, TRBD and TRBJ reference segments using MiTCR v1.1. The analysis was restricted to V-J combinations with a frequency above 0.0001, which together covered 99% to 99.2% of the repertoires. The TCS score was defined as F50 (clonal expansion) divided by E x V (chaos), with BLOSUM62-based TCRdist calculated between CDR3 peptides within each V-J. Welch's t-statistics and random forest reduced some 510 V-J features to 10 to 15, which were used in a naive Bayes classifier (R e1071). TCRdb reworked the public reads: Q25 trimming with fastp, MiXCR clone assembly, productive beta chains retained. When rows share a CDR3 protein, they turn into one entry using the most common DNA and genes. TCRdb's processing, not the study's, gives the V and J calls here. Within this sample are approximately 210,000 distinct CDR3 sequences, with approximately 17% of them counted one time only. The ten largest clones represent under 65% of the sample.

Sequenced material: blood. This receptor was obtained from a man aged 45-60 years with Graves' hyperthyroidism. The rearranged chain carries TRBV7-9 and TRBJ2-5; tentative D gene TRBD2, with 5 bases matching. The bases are TGTGCCAGCAGCCAGGACTTCCAAGAGACCCAGTACTTC. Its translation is CASSQDFQETQYF.